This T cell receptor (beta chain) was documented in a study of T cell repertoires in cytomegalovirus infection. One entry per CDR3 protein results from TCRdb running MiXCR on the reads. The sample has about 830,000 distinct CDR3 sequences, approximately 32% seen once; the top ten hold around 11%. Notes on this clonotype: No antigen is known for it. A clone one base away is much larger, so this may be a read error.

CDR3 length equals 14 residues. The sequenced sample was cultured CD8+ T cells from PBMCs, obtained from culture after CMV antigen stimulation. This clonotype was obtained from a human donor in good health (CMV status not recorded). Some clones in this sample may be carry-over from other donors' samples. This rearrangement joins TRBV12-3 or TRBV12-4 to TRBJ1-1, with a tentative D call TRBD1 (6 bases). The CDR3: CAGSPQGWGTEAFF. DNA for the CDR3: TGTGCCGGCAGTCCACAGGGATGGGGCACTGAAGCTTTCTTT.